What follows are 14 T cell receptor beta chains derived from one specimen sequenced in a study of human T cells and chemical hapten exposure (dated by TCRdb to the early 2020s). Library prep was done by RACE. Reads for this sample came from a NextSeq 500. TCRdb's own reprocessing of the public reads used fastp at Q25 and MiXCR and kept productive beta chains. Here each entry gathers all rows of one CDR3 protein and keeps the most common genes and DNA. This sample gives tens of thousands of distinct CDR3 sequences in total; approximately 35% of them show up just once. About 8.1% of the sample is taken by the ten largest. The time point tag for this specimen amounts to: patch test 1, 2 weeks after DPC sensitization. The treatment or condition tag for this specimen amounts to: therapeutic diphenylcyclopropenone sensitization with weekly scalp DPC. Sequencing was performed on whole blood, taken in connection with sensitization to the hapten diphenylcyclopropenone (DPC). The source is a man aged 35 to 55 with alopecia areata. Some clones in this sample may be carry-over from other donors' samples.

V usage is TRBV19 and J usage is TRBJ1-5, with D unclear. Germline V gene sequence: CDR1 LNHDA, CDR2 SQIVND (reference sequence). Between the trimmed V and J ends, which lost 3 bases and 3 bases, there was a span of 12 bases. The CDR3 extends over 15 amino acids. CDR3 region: CASSIGQAINQPQHF. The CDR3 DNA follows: TGTGCCAGTAGTATCGGCCAGGCCATCAATCAGCCCCAGCATTTT.

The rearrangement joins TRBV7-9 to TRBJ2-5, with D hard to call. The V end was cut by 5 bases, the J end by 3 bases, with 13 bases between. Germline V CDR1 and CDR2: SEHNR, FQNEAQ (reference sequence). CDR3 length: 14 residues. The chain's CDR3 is CASSPGRLEETQYF. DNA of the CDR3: TGTGCCAGCAGCCCCGGAAGACTTGAAGAGACCCAGTACTTC.

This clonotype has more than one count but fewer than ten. CDR3: CASSQDFYALGTNEQFF. The DNA for the CDR3 is TGTGCCAGCAGCCAAGATTTTTACGCCTTGGGCACTAATGAGCAGTTCTTC. This chain joins TRBV4-2 and TRBJ2-1; D gene uncertain. Trimming removed 0 bases at V and 7 bases at J, with 19 bases between. This CDR3 has 17 residues. Germline V gene lookup returns CDR1 LGHNA and CDR2 YNFKEQ.

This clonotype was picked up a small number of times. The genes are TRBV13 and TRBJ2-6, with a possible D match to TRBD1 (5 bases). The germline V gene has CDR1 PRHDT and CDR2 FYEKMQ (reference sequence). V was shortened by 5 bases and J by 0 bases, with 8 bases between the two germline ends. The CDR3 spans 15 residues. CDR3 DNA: TGTGCCAGCAGCGACAGAATCTCTGGGGCCAACGTCCTGACTTTC. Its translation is CASSDRISGANVLTF.

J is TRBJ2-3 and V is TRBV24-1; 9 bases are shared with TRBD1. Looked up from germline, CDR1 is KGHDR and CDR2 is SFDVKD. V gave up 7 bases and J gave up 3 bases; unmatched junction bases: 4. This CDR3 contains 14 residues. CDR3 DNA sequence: TGTGCCACCAGCCAACAGGGGGCAACAGATACGCAGTATTTT. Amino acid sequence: CATSQQGATDTQYF.

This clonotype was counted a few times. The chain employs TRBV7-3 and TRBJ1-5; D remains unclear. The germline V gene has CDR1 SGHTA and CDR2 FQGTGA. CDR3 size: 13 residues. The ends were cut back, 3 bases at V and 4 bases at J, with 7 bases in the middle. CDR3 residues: CASSLERNQPQHF. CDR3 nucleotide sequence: TGTGCCAGCAGCTTGGAGAGGAATCAGCCCCAGCATTTT.

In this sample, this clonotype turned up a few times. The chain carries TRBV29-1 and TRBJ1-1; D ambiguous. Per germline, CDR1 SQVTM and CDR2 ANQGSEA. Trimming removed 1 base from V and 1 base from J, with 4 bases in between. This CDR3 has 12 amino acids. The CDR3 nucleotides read TGCAGCGTTGAAGCAGGGAACACTGAAGCTTTCTTT. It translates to CSVEAGNTEAFF.

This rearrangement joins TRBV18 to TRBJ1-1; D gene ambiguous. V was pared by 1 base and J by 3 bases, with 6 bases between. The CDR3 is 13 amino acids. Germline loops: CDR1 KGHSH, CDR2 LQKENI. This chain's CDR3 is CASSPLRDTEAFF. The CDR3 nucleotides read TGTGCCAGCTCACCACTGAGGGACACTGAAGCTTTCTTT.

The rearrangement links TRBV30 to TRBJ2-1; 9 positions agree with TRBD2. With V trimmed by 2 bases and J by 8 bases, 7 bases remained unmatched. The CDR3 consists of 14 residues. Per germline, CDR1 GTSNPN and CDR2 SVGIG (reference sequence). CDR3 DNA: TGTGCCTGGAGTTTGCAGCGGGAGGCCCATGAGCAGTTCTTC. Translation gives CAWSLQREAHEQFF. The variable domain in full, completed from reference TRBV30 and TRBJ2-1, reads SQTIHQWPATLVQPVGSPLSLECTVEGTSNPNLYWYRQAAGRGLQLLFYSVGIGQISSEVPQNLSASRPQDRQFILSSKKLLLSDSGFYLCAWSLQREAHEQFFGPGTRLTVL.

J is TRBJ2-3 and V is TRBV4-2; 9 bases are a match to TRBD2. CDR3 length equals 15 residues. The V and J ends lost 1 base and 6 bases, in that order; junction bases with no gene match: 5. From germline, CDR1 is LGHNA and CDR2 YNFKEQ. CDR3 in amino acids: CASSQGGSGSDTQYF. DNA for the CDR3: TGTGCCAGCAGCCAAGGCGGTAGCGGGAGTGATACGCAGTATTTT.

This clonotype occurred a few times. The CDR3 reads CASSPQGTGVEAFF. The CDR3 bases are TGTGCCAGCAGTCCCCAAGGGACAGGGGTCGAAGCTTTCTTT. The chain links TRBV6-2 or TRBV6-3 to TRBJ1-1, with 10 bases lining up with TRBD1. Germline assignment: CDR1 MNHEY and CDR2 SVGEGT. J lost 8 bases, V lost 5 bases, and 8 bases had no gene match. CDR3 length equals 14 residues.

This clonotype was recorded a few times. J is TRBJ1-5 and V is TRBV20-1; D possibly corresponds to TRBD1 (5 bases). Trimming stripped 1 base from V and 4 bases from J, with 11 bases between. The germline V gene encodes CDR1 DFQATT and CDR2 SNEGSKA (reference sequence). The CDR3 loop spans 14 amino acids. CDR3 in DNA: TGCAGTGCTAGAGGTGGATGGGGGAATCAGCCCCAGCATTTT. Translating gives CSARGGWGNQPQHF.

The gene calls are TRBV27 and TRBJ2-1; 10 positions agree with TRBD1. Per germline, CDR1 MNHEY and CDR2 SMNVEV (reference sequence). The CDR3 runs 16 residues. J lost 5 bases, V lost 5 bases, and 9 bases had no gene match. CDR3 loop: CASSPWGQGRNNEQFF. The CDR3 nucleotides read TGTGCCAGCAGTCCATGGGGACAGGGGAGGAACAATGAGCAGTTCTTC.

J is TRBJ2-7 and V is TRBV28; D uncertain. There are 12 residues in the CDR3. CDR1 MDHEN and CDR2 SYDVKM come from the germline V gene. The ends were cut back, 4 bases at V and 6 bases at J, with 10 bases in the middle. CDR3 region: CASSSGSSEQYF. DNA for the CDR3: TGTGCCAGCAGTTCCGGTAGCTCCGAGCAGTACTTC. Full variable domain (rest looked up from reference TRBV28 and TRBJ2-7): DVKVTQSSRYLVKRTGEKVFLECVQDMDHENMFWYRQDPGLGLRLIYFSYDVKMKEKGDIPEGYSVSREKKERFSLILESASTNQTSMYLCASSSGSSEQYFGPGTRLTVT.